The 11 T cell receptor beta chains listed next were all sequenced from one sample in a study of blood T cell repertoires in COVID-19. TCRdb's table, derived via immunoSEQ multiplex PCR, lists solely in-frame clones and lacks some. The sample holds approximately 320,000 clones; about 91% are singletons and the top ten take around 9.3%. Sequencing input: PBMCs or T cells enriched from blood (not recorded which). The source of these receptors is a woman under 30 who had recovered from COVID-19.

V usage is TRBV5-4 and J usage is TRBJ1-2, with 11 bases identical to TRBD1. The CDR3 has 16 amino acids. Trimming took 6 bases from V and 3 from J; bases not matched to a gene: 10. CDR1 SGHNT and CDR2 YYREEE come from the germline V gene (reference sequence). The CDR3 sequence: CASKSGTGGPDYGYTF. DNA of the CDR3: TGTGCCAGCAAGTCCGGGACAGGGGGACCCGACTATGGCTACACCTTC.

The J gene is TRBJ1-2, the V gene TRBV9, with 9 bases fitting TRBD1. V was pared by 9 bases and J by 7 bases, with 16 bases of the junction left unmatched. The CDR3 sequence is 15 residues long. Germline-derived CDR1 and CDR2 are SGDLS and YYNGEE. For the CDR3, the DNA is TGTGCCAACCCTCCTAGTCACAGGGGGCCGGGTGGCTACACCTTC. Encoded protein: CANPPSHRGPGGYTF.

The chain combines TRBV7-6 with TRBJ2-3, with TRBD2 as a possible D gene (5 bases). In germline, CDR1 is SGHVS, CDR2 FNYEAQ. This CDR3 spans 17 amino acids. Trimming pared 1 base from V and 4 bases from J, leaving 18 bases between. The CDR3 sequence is CASSLVAEPAGPDTQYF. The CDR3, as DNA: TGTGCCAGCAGCTTAGTGGCGGAACCTGCGGGCCCAGATACGCAGTATTTT.

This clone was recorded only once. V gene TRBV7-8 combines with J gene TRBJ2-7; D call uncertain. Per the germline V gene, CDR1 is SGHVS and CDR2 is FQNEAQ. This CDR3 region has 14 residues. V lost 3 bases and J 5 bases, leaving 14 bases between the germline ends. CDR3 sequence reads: CASSFNSQIHEQYF. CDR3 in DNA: TGTGCCAGCAGCTTCAACTCACAGATCCACGAGCAGTACTTC.

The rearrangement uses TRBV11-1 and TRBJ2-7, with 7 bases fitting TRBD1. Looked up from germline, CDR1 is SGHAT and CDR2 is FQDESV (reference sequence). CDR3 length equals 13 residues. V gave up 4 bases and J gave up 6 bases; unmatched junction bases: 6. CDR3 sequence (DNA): TGTGCCAGCAGCTGGGACAGCAAGGGCGAGCAGTACTTC. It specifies CASSWDSKGEQYF.

This CDR3 is CATSDSGTDYEQYF. CDR3 nucleotide sequence: TGTGCCACCAGTGATTCCGGGACAGACTACGAGCAGTACTTC. V and J are TRBV24-1 and TRBJ2-7, with 7 positions matching TRBD1. This CDR3 spans 14 amino acids. With V trimmed by 2 bases and J by 3 bases, 3 bases remained unmatched. Looked up from germline, CDR1 is KGHDR and CDR2 is SFDVKD.

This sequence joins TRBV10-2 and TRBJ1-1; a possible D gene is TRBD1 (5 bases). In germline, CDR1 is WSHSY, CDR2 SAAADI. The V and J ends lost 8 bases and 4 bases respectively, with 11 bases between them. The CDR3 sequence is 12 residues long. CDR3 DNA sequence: TGCGCCAGCCATGACAGAACCACTGAAGCTTTCTTT. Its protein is CASHDRTTEAFF.

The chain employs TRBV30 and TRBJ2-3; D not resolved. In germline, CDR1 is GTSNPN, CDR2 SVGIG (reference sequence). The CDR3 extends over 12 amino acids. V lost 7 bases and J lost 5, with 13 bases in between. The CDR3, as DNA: TGTGCCTACACGCAATCTAGAGATACGCAGTATTTT. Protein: CAYTQSRDTQYF.

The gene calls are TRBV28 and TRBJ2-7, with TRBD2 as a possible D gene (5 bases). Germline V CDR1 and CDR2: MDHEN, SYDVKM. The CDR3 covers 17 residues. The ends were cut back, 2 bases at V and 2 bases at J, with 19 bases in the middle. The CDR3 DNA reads TGTGCCAGCAGTTTAAGTCTCGTGGGGAGCCCAACCTACGAGCAGTACTTC. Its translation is CASSLSLVGSPTYEQYF.

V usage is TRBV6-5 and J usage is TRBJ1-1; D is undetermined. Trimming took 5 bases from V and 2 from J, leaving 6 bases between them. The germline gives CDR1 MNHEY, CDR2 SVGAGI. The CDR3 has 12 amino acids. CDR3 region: CASSNGNTEAFF. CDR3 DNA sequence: TGTGCCAGCAGTAACGGTAACACTGAAGCTTTCTTT.

Here the CDR3 DNA reads TGTGCCAGCAGCGTAGAGGGAGTAAAAACCTCTGGAAACACCATATATTTT. Its protein product is CASSVEGVKTSGNTIYF. The chain is built from TRBV9 and TRBJ1-3; no reliable D call. V was trimmed by 0 bases and J by 0 bases, leaving 13 bases between them. The length of the CDR3 is 17 residues. Germline V gives CDR1 SGDLS, CDR2 YYNGEE. Combining the CDR3 with reference TRBV9 and TRBJ1-3 gives the whole variable domain DSGVTQTPKHLITATGQRVTLRCSPRSGDLSVYWYQQSLDQGLQFLIQYYNGEERAKGNILERFSAQQFPDLHSELNLSSLELGDSALYFCASSVEGVKTSGNTIYFGEGSWLTVV.